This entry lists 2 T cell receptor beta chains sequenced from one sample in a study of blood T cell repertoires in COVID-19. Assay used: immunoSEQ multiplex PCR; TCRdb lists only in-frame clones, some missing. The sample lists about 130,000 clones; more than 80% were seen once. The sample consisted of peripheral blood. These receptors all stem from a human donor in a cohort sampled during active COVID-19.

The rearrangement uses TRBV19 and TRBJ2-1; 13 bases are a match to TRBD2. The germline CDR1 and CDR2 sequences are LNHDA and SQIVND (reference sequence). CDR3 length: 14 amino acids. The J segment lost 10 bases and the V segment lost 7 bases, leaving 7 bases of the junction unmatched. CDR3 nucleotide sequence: TGTGCCAGTACCAGACGACTAGCGGGGGGCGAGCAGTTCTTC. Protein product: CASTRRLAGGEQFF.

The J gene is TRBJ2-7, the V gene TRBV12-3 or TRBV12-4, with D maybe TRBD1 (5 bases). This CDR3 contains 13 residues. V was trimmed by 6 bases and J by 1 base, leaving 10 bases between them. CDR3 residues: CASSPDSSYEQYF. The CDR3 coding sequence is TGTGCCAGCAGCCCCGACAGTTCCTACGAGCAGTACTTC.